The 2 T cell receptor beta chains below all came from one sample that was sequenced in a study of T cell responses to AZD1222 COVID-19 vaccine. Using immunoSEQ multiplex PCR, the repertoire was profiled, and TCRdb retains in-frame clones only, with some absent. This sample has 150,000 to 180,000 clones, with around nine tenths found just once. Sequences were derived from peripheral blood, sampled on day 0 of AZD1222 vaccination. These receptors originate from an adult in good health.

This CDR3 is CAWSVRGWSTGYEQYF. The DNA of the CDR3 is TGTGCCTGGAGTGTAAGGGGGTGGTCAACGGGCTACGAGCAGTACTTC. The chain uses TRBV30 and TRBJ2-7; D may be TRBD1 (6 bases). Trimming took off 0 bases at V and 3 bases at J, with 18 bases between the two ends. CDR3 length: 16 amino acids. Germline CDR1 and CDR2: GTSNPN and SVGIG (reference sequence).

The rearrangement joins TRBV6-5 to TRBJ2-5; 9 nucleotides match TRBD2. Per germline, CDR1 MNHEY and CDR2 SVGAGI. The CDR3 runs to 15 residues. Trimming took 4 bases from V and 5 from J; bases not matched to a gene: 8. The CDR3 DNA sequence: TGTGCCAGCAGTTGGGTAGCGGGGGCCGGTGAGACCCAGTACTTC. Translating it yields CASSWVAGAGETQYF.